Detailed here is one T cell receptor beta chain. Mismatch with germline at one junction end may stem from a read error. Alongside a J-beta primer mix, a sample-barcoded 5' primer served in a second PCR lasting roughly 7 to 11 cycles. Each CDR3 protein gets one entry after TCRdb re-called the 5' RACE reads with MiXCR. The sample shows 750,000 to 850,000 distinct CDR3 sequences, roughly 25% of them seen only once. The record originates from a study of blood T cells in healthy people across ages. Germline V gene lookup returns CDR1 LGHNT and CDR2 FRNRAP. The CDR3 is made up of 12 amino acids. The sample was also linked to a second study, of T cells of mothers and their children. That report adds: Unrelated mother-child pairs always had slightly, but never significantly, lower normalized overlap than related pairs.

Sample: blood. The rearrangement uses TRBV12-5 and TRBJ2-5; the D gene is possibly TRBD2 (6 bases). This sequence was found in a boy aged 5-17 years in good health. The CDR3 sequence: CASGLESGLRFF. CDR3 coding DNA: TGTGCTAGTGGTTTGGAGTCCGGACTAAGGTTCTTC.